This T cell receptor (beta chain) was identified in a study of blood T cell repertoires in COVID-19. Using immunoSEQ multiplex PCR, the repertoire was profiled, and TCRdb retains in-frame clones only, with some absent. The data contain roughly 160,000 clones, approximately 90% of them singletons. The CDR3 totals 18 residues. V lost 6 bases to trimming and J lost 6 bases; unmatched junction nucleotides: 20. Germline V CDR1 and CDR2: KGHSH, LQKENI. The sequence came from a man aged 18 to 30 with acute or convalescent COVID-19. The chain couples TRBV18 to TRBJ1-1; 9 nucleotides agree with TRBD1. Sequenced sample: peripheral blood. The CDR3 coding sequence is TGTGCCAGCTCTAGGGACAGGGCAATAGTCGAGGTCGGACCTGAAGCTTTCTTT. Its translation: CASSRDRAIVEVGPEAFF.